A single sample is the source of the 24 T cell receptor beta chains below, sequenced in a study of shared clonotypes between healthy human individuals. Generated by immunoSEQ multiplex PCR, the TCRdb table keeps only in-frame clones and is missing some. The data hold 900,000 to 1,200,000 clones, with approximately 78% observed a single time. The sample taken for sequencing was memory CD4+ T cells from PBMCs. Subset specified: CD45RA-negative fraction. The receptors were sampled from a man younger than 35 in good health. Some clones in this sample may be carry-over from other donors' samples.

Notes on this clone: Different DNA sequences within this sample yield the same CDR3. The chain recombines TRBV6-1 with TRBJ2-3; D is possibly TRBD1 (5 bases). The V gene lost 5 bases and the J gene lost 3 bases, with 9 bases spanning the gap. In germline, CDR1 is MNHNS, CDR2 SASEGT. The CDR3 is made up of 13 amino acids. The CDR3 region has the DNA TGTGCCAGCAGTCGGCAGGGAACAGATACGCAGTATTTT. It is translated as CASSRQGTDTQYF.

This clone came up a few times. This rearrangement joins TRBV30 to TRBJ1-6; D is unresolved. Trimming left V 4 bases short and J 8 bases short, with 12 bases between. CDR3 length: 13 amino acids. The germline CDR1 and CDR2 sequences are GTSNPN and SVGIG (reference sequence). The CDR3 DNA follows: TGTGCCTGGACGGCCAGAACTTATTCACCCCTCCACTTT. Its protein product is CAWTARTYSPLHF.

This clone was recorded once. This rearrangement joins TRBV10-3 to TRBJ2-2; TRBD1 might be the D (6 bases). The CDR3 has 15 residues. The V gene's germline CDR1 is ENHRY and CDR2 SYGVKD. V lost 5 bases and J lost 4, with 14 bases in between. The CDR3 loop reads CAISSGQLFTGELFF. The CDR3 region has the DNA TGTGCCATCAGTTCGGGACAACTATTCACCGGGGAGCTGTTTTTT.

The chain is built from TRBV28 and TRBJ2-3, with 15 positions matching TRBD2. Germline values: CDR1 MDHEN, CDR2 SYDVKM. The ends lost 5 bases at V and 2 bases at J; junction bases unmatched: 5. CDR3 length equals 17 residues. CDR3 sequence reads: CASSVGLAGGNTDTQYF. The CDR3, as DNA: TGTGCCAGCAGTGTGGGACTAGCGGGAGGTAACACAGATACGCAGTATTTT. The variable domain in full, completed from reference TRBV28 and TRBJ2-3, reads DVKVTQSSRYLVKRTGEKVFLECVQDMDHENMFWYRQDPGLGLRLIYFSYDVKMKEKGDIPEGYSVSREKKERFSLILESASTNQTSMYLCASSVGLAGGNTDTQYFGPGTRLTVL.

In this sample, this clone turned up once. The rearrangement links TRBV7-8 to TRBJ2-5; D unclear. V dropped 6 bases and J dropped 4 bases, with 12 bases sitting between them. The CDR3 contains 13 residues. CDR1 and CDR2 from the germline V gene are SGHVS and FQNEAQ. The CDR3 sequence is CASSLLPGETQYF. Written as DNA, the CDR3 is TGTGCCAGCAGTCTCCTTCCGGGAGAGACCCAGTACTTC.

This clone was recorded many times. V and J are TRBV30 and TRBJ2-1; D ambiguous. The CDR3 length is 13 residues. The germline V gene has CDR1 GTSNPN and CDR2 SVGIG (reference sequence). With 8 bases removed from V and 1 base from J, the gap between germline ends came to 12 bases. The CDR3 loop reads CASQTRSYNEQFF. In DNA form, the CDR3 reads TGTGCCAGCCAAACGAGGTCCTACAATGAGCAGTTCTTC.

V gene TRBV7-9 combines with J gene TRBJ2-6; no definite D call. This CDR3 has 17 amino acids. V dropped 3 bases and J dropped 0 bases, with 12 bases sitting between them. In germline, CDR1 is SEHNR, CDR2 FQNEAQ (reference sequence). The CDR3 DNA follows: TGTGCCAGCAGCTTTGGGCGTCCTACCTCTGGGGCCAACGTCCTGACTTTC. Translating gives CASSFGRPTSGANVLTF.

The chain is built from TRBV6-1 and TRBJ2-2; unclear D gene. Per the germline V gene, CDR1 is MNHNS and CDR2 is SASEGT. V was cut by 2 bases and J by 1 base, with 11 bases left in between. This CDR3 has 16 residues. The CDR3 region has the DNA TGTGCCAGCAGTGAATTTGATCCTCGGAACACCGGGGAGCTGTTTTTT. Translating gives CASSEFDPRNTGELFF.

This chain connects TRBV18 to TRBJ2-1; D gene ambiguous. The V gene's germline CDR1 is KGHSH and CDR2 LQKENI. Deletions cut 3 bases from V and 0 bases from J, with 12 bases between. CDR3 length: 16 residues. The CDR3 reads CASSPLNKGSYNEQFF. The DNA of the CDR3 is TGTGCCAGCTCACCCCTAAATAAGGGCTCCTACAATGAGCAGTTCTTC.

The chain links TRBV4-2 to TRBJ2-5, with a possible D match to TRBD2 (6 bases). The CDR3 consists of 15 residues. The V and J ends lost 2 bases and 5 bases respectively, with 15 bases between them. Germline CDR1 and CDR2: LGHNA and YNFKEQ. The CDR3 DNA follows: TGTGCCAGCAGCCAACGGGGTAACGGAGGGGAGACCCAGTACTTC. Amino acids: CASSQRGNGGETQYF.

Only one count was recorded for this clone. This chain uses TRBV7-2 with TRBJ1-2; D remains unclear. The CDR3 has 14 residues. Trimming cost V 5 bases and J 4 bases, with 14 bases left between them. Germline assignment: CDR1 SGHTA and CDR2 FQGNSA. CDR3 in amino acids: CASSPGSGVYGYTF. The CDR3 region has the DNA TGTGCCAGCAGCCCCGGCTCAGGAGTCTATGGCTACACCTTC.

V and J are TRBV7-2 and TRBJ2-7; TRBD1 or TRBD2 may be the D gene (5 bases each). CDR3 size: 16 residues. The V gene's germline CDR1 is SGHTA and CDR2 FQGNSA. Trimming removed 1 base from V and 3 bases from J, with 16 bases in between. The CDR3 here is CASSLGGSARGYEQYF. CDR3 DNA sequence: TGTGCCAGCAGCTTAGGGGGGAGCGCCCGGGGCTACGAGCAGTACTTC.

This clone has more than one count but fewer than ten. The gene calls are TRBV4-2 and TRBJ2-1; 12 nucleotides agree with TRBD1. This CDR3 spans 19 amino acids. The J segment lost 4 bases and the V segment lost 4 bases, leaving 14 bases of the junction unmatched. Germline V gene lookup returns CDR1 LGHNA and CDR2 YNFKEQ. The CDR3 protein is CASSLWGPGQGALYNEQFF. The CDR3 bases are TGTGCCAGCAGCCTCTGGGGTCCGGGACAGGGGGCTCTTTACAATGAGCAGTTCTTC.

CDR3 residues: CASSLTGTGVYEQYF. DNA of the CDR3: TGTGCCAGCAGCTTAACCGGGACAGGGGTCTACGAGCAGTACTTC. This sequence joins TRBV7-2 and TRBJ2-7, with TRBD1 matching 10 bases. Germline CDR1 is SGHTA and CDR2 is FQGNSA. The V and J ends lost 2 bases and 3 bases, in that order; junction bases with no gene match: 4. The CDR3 consists of 15 residues.

The V gene is TRBV5-1, the J gene TRBJ2-1; 7 bases align to TRBD1. This CDR3 spans 16 amino acids. Trimming removed 0 bases from V and 2 bases from J; junction bases left unmatched: 5. Germline-derived CDR1 and CDR2 are SGHRS and YFSETQ. The chain's CDR3 is CASSLEGAGTYNEQFF. CDR3 nucleotide sequence: TGCGCCAGCAGCTTGGAGGGGGCAGGGACCTACAATGAGCAGTTCTTC.

This chain uses TRBV7-2 with TRBJ1-1, with D uncertain. This CDR3 comprises 15 residues. The germline V and J ends were trimmed by 4 bases and 0 bases, with 12 bases remaining between them. CDR1 SGHTA and CDR2 FQGNSA come from the germline V gene. CDR3 protein: CASSWTAQMNTEAFF. The CDR3 DNA sequence: TGTGCCAGCAGCTGGACGGCCCAAATGAACACTGAAGCTTTCTTT.

The chain uses TRBV2 and TRBJ2-6; D gene ambiguous. CDR1 is SNHLY, CDR2 FYNNEI, per germline. The length of the CDR3 is 13 residues. Trimming left V 9 bases short and J 0 bases short, with 6 bases between. CDR3 coding DNA: TGTGCCAGAGGGAACTCTGGGGCCAACGTCCTGACTTTC. This gives the protein CARGNSGANVLTF.

Concerning this clone: A far larger clone is only one base removed, so a read error is likely. Within the sample, other DNA sequences also encode this same CDR3. This sequence joins TRBV29-1 and TRBJ1-2; D is uncertain. Trimming cost V 4 bases and J 3 bases, with 6 bases left between them. Germline V gives CDR1 SQVTM, CDR2 ANQGSEA. This CDR3 has 11 residues. CDR3 amino acids: CSVGQDYGYTF. CDR3 bases: TGCAGCGTTGGCCAGGACTATGGCTACACCTTC.

The genes are TRBV5-1 and TRBJ2-5; the D gene is possibly TRBD2 (6 bases). CDR1 and CDR2 from the germline V gene are SGHRS and YFSETQ. V was shortened by 1 base and J by 2 bases, with 12 bases between the two germline ends. This CDR3 is built from 15 residues. CDR3 DNA sequence: TGCGCCAGCAGCTTGATGGGGGGTCGTCAAGAGACCCAGTACTTC. The encoded protein is CASSLMGGRQETQYF.

V and J are TRBV25-1 and TRBJ2-1; D unclear. Trimming shortened V by 3 bases and J by 2 bases, and 11 bases separated the two germline ends. Germline V gives CDR1 MGHDK, CDR2 SYGVNS. CDR3 length equals 15 residues. In DNA form, the CDR3 reads TGTGCCAGCAGTGATGCCTACCGAGCCTACAATGAGCAGTTCTTC. Translated, it gives CASSDAYRAYNEQFF.

This clone was picked up a small number of times. This chain uses TRBV27 with TRBJ1-2, with 8 bases that match TRBD1. The germline gives CDR1 MNHEY, CDR2 SMNVEV (reference sequence). This CDR3 has 14 residues. The V gene end was trimmed by 6 bases and the J gene end by 2 bases; junction bases not matched to a gene: 5. CDR3 in amino acids: CASRDDRGNYGYTF. CDR3 coding DNA: TGTGCCAGCAGAGACGACAGGGGAAACTATGGCTACACCTTC.

V is TRBV6-6 and J is TRBJ2-7, with D unresolved. From germline, CDR1 is MNHNY and CDR2 SVGAGI (reference sequence). The CDR3 runs to 16 residues. V lost 2 bases, J lost 6 bases, and 20 bases lay in between. CDR3 nucleotides: TGTGCCAGCAGTTACCCCCCCCTTCCTGATCCGGCCGAGCAGTACTTC. Protein: CASSYPPLPDPAEQYF.

In this sample, this clone turned up once. This chain joins TRBV7-8 and TRBJ2-6, with 11 positions matching TRBD1. This CDR3 has 16 amino acids. With 6 bases clipped from V and 4 bases from J, the junction kept 5 bases outside the gene matches. Germline CDR1 SGHVS, CDR2 FQNEAQ. The CDR3 DNA is TGTGCCAGCAGAGGACAGGGGGCGAGGGGGGCCAACGTCCTGACTTTC. It specifies CASRGQGARGANVLTF.

On this clone: One end of the junction fails to match germline, which may point to a read error. The rearrangement links TRBV11-3 to TRBJ2-4; 9 bases agree with TRBD2. The CDR3 sequence is 16 residues long. CDR1 and CDR2 from the germline V gene are SGHNT and YENEEA. The CDR3 loop is CASSLAGVEAKNIQYF. DNA of the CDR3: TGTGCCAGCAGTTTAGCGGGAGTGGAGGCCAAAAACATTCAGTACTTC. Together with reference TRBV11-3 and TRBJ2-4, the CDR3 gives the full variable domain: EAGVVQSPRYKIIEKKQPVAFWCNPISGHNTLYWYLQNLGQGPELLIRYENEEAVDDSQLPKDRFSAERLKGVDSTLKIQPAELGDSAVYLCASSLAGVEAKNIQYFGAGTRLSVL.